A single sample is the source of the 8 T cell receptor beta chains below, sequenced in a study of cytomegalovirus exposure and HLA in healthy donors (dated by TCRdb to between 2016 and 2019). Library preparation employed the immunoSEQ multiplex PCR assay. A mixture of 60 forward primers for TCR Vbeta segments and 13 reverse primers for TCR Jbeta segments was used in the multiplex PCR. Here the immuneACCESS table is served through TCRdb, limited to in-frame sequences with V and J called. Missing clones are a known gap in these copies; in checked studies unresolved V genes cover under half, and the rest lacks a known reason. The sample table records about 190,000 clones; under 80% of these occur just once. Of the sample, approximately 4.8% is held by the ten largest clones. Specimen: PBMCs. These TCRs come from a young man in good health and CMV-seropositive.

This clone was observed once. The chain joins TRBV19 to TRBJ2-4; possible D gene TRBD2, 5 bases. Germline CDR1 reads LNHDA; CDR2 reads SQIVND (reference sequence). This CDR3 is built from 16 residues. Between the trimmed V and J ends, which lost 4 bases and 0 bases, there was a span of 13 bases. The CDR3 DNA reads TGTGCCAGTAGTACCCCGGACTGGGTAGCCAAAAACATTCAGTACTTC. It is translated as CASSTPDWVAKNIQYF. Filled out from reference TRBV19 and TRBJ2-4, the complete variable domain reads DGGITQSPKYLFRKEGQNVTLSCEQNLNHDAMYWYRQDPGQGLRLIYYSQIVNDFQKGDIAEGYSVSREKKESFPLTVTSAQKNPTAFYLCASSTPDWVAKNIQYFGAGTRLSVL.

The chain couples TRBV5-1 to TRBJ1-5; D is possibly TRBD1 (6 bases). Per germline, CDR1 SGHRS and CDR2 YFSETQ. V lost 4 bases and J lost 7, with 15 bases in between. The CDR3 totals 14 residues. The CDR3 protein is CASSGGGGDQPQHF. The CDR3 DNA follows: TGCGCCAGCAGCGGCGGAGGGGGGGACCAGCCCCAGCATTTT.

This clone was found a few times. The V call is TRBV6-5, the J call TRBJ1-5; no clear D. V lost 0 bases and J lost 2, with 11 bases in between. CDR1 and CDR2 (germline): MNHEY, SVGAGI. This CDR3 has 16 residues. The CDR3 DNA reads as TGTGCCAGCAGTTACTCTCCGGTCCAAGGCAATCAGCCCCAGCATTTT. Translating it yields CASSYSPVQGNQPQHF.

This clone was detected only a few times. The V and J genes are TRBV7-2 and TRBJ2-2, with 9 bases lining up with TRBD2. The germline V gene encodes CDR1 SGHTA and CDR2 FQGNSA. Trimming cost V 5 bases and J 7 bases; bases outside gene matches: 8. The CDR3 loop spans 15 amino acids. CDR3: CASSLGLARGGELFF. Written as DNA, the CDR3 is TGTGCCAGCAGCCTAGGACTAGCGAGGGGCGGGGAGCTGTTTTTT.

This clone was detected a few times. The genes are TRBV10-3 and TRBJ2-2, with D uncertain. The germline V and J ends were trimmed by 10 bases and 0 bases, with 18 bases remaining between them. The CDR3 length is 16 residues. CDR1 and CDR2 (germline): ENHRY, SYGVKD. CDR3 bases: TGTGCCACCAAAGGATTGACACCCTCGAACACCGGGGAGCTGTTTTTT. Translated: CATKGLTPSNTGELFF.

The J gene is TRBJ2-7, the V gene TRBV6-6; 9 bases are shared with TRBD1. Germline V gene data show CDR1 as MNHNY and CDR2 as SVGAGI (reference sequence). The CDR3 is made up of 15 amino acids. J was trimmed by 7 bases and V by 2 bases; bases with no gene match: 9. The CDR3 nucleotides are TGTGCCAGCAGTTACGCCCCGGGACAGGGACGGGAGCAGTACTTC. Translation gives CASSYAPGQGREQYF.

This rearrangement joins TRBV5-1 to TRBJ1-2, with 7 positions matching TRBD1. Germline values: CDR1 SGHRS, CDR2 YFSETQ. This CDR3 is 13 amino acids long. Trimming at V came to 4 bases and at J to 2 bases, leaving 2 bases not matched to a gene. CDR3 nucleotides: TGCGCCAGCAGCGGAGGGGGCAACTATGGCTACACCTTC. Amino acids: CASSGGGNYGYTF.

V and J are TRBV4-3 and TRBJ1-6; D may be TRBD1 (6 bases). Germline V gene sequence: CDR1 LGHNA, CDR2 YSLEER. This CDR3 spans 17 amino acids. Trimming removed 6 bases from V and 1 base from J, with 16 bases in between. CDR3 nucleotide sequence: TGCGCCAGCAGTTCCGAGGGGGGGTGGTCCTATAATTCACCCCTCCACTTT. Translated, it gives CASSSEGGWSYNSPLHF.